Sequencing of this T cell receptor beta chain was carried out in a study of blood T cell repertoires in COVID-19. Methods used by the authors: Amplifying reference gene primers gave estimates of nucleated cell counts. Sequencing was performed with immunoSEQ multiplex PCR; in TCRdb, only in-frame clones are kept and a portion is missing. That table is the source of V, J and clone size, and D and trimming were worked out from the DNA. Found here are tens of thousands of clones, 60% to 80% of them singletons; the top ten hold approximately 2.3%. This CDR3 contains 14 residues. Germline V gives CDR1 LGHDT, CDR2 YNNKEL (reference sequence). V lost 2 bases and J 10 bases, leaving 15 bases between the germline ends. Enrolment of Seattle patients took place during active infection, and they were followed longitudinally. This clone is a singleton in its sample.

The chain employs TRBV3-1 (or the pseudogene TRBV3-2) and TRBJ1-5, with D unresolved. This clonotype was sampled from a man aged 70 or older with COVID-19, enrolled during active disease. Sequenced sample: peripheral blood. CDR3 in amino acids: CASSQLATLPPQHF. CDR3 coding DNA: TGTGCCAGCAGCCAATTAGCAACCCTCCCCCCCCAGCATTTT.